This TCR beta chain was recovered during a study of cytomegalovirus exposure and HLA in healthy donors. On the study more broadly: As an earlier analysis found, around 190 million T cells yielded fewer than 130 million unique TCR beta sequences. Among the approximately 370 donors who were genotyped, 81% fell in the genetic ancestry cluster that is associated with self-reported Caucasian donors. Broader study findings: HLA allele associations emerged for around 16,000 TCR beta sequences in a later analysis, at 0.05 false discovery rate.

In regard to this clone: The antigen remains undetermined.

This PCR relied on a set of 60 Vbeta primers and 13 Jbeta primers. TCRdb keeps only in-frame clones here, not all; method: immunoSEQ multiplex PCR. In the table there are roughly 120,000 clones, 80% of which are singletons. The CDR3 sequence is 15 residues long. Trimming pared 3 bases from V and 5 bases from J, leaving 13 bases between. CDR1 is KGHSH, CDR2 LQKENI, per germline. There were likely unrecorded immune exposures, though donors were nominally healthy when sampled. Sequencing was carried out using PBMCs. The sequence came from a human donor in good health. V and J are TRBV18 and TRBJ2-2; possibly TRBD2 for D (5 bases). The CDR3, as DNA: TGTGCCAGCTCACCGCAAGACTGGAGGACCGGGGAGCTGTTTTTT. It translates to CASSPQDWRTGELFF. Supplemented by reference TRBV18 and TRBJ2-2, the full variable domain reads NAGVMQNPRHLVRRRGQEARLRCSPMKGHSHVYWYRQLPEEGLKFMVYLQKENIIDESGMPKERFSAEFPKEGPSILRIQQVVRGDSAAYFCASSPQDWRTGELFFGEGSRLTVL.